The T cell receptor (beta chain) described here comes from a study of cytomegalovirus exposure and HLA in healthy donors. The PCR was carried out with 60 Vbeta primers and 13 Jbeta primers. Sequencing was performed with immunoSEQ multiplex PCR; in TCRdb, only in-frame clones are kept and a portion is missing. The data show over 150,000 clones, 75% to 85% seen once. The receptor was isolated from a woman aged 55-70 years in good health and CMV-seropositive. The material sequenced was PBMCs.

DNA for the CDR3: TGTGCCAGCAGCCCGACAGGGAATACCTACAATGAGCAGTTCTTC. Its protein product is CASSPTGNTYNEQFF. This rearrangement joins TRBV7-3 to TRBJ2-1; 7 bases line up with TRBD1. The CDR3 contains 15 residues. Germline CDR1 and CDR2: SGHTA and FQGTGA. V was clipped by 5 bases and J by 2 bases; unmatched bases: 6.